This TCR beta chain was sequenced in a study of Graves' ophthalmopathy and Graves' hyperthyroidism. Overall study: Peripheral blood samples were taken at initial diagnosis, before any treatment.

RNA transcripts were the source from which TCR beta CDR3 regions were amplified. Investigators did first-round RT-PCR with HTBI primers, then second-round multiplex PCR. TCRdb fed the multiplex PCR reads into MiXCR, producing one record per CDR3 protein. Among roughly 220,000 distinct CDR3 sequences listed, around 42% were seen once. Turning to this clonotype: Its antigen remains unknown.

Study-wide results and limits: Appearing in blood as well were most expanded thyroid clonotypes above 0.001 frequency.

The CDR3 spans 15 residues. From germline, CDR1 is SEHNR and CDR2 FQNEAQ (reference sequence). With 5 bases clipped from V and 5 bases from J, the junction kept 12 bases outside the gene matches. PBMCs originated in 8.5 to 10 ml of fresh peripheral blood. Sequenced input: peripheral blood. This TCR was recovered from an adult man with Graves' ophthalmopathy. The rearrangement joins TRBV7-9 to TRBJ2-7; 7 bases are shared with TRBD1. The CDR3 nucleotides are TGTGCCAGCAGCAGCATCTCGACAGGGTACCACGAGCAGTACTTC. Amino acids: CASSSISTGYHEQYF.